The present entry profiles one TCR beta chain with its context. The sample belongs to a study of shared clonotypes between healthy human individuals. Trimming pared 3 bases from V and 8 bases from J, leaving 21 bases between. The CDR3 is 16 residues long. Germline loops: CDR1 SGHTS, CDR2 YDEGEE. CD8 cells classed as naive were CD45RO-negative and positively selected for CCR7, excluding terminally differentiated effector memory CD45RA+ cells. Deep was the level at which the assay was run. Using immunoSEQ multiplex PCR, the repertoire was profiled, and TCRdb retains in-frame clones only, with some absent. Of about 800,000 clones in the sample, 96% were seen once.

V gene TRBV5-8 combines with J gene TRBJ2-1, with D perhaps given as TRBD1 or TRBD2 (5 bases each). The source is a man in his thirties or forties in good health. The sample comprised naive CD8+ T cells sorted from blood. CDR3 sequence reads: CASSSPRDGPFDEQFF. CDR3 sequence (DNA): TGTGCCAGCAGCTCCCCCCGGGACGGCCCATTCGATGAGCAGTTCTTC.